Below are 27 T cell receptor beta chains sequenced from a single sample in a study of blood T cell repertoires in COVID-19 (dated by TCRdb to about 2020). Libraries were built with the immunoSEQ multiplex PCR assay. This immuneACCESS table, as held by TCRdb, lists in-frame sequences with V and J called but not all clones. Of the missing ones, under half trace to an unresolved V gene in checked studies; the others have no known cause. The sample table records about 100,000 clones; 88% of these occur just once. Clones ranked in the top ten supply 5.5% to 8% of the sample. The source material was peripheral blood. The receptors come from a woman in her sixties or seventies with acute or convalescent COVID-19.

This sequence joins TRBV20-1 and TRBJ2-3; D is ambiguous. Germline-derived CDR1 and CDR2 are DFQATT and SNEGSKA (reference sequence). The V gene lost 6 bases and the J gene lost 6 bases, with 10 bases spanning the gap. This CDR3 region has 11 residues. CDR3 coding DNA: TGCAGTGCAAAGGTCGGGGATACGCAGTATTTT. As protein: CSAKVGDTQYF.

This chain links TRBV7-3 with TRBJ2-2; D gene ambiguous. Germline CDR1 and CDR2: SGHTA and FQGTGA. The CDR3 totals 16 residues. The V end was cut by 6 bases, the J end by 4 bases, with 18 bases between. CDR3 loop: CASSSSASMGTGELFF. For the CDR3, the DNA is TGTGCCAGCAGTTCCTCGGCTAGTATGGGCACCGGGGAGCTGTTTTTT.

The chain has TRBV7-2 and TRBJ2-3; no firm D call. This CDR3 contains 14 residues. V was cut by 5 bases and J by 5 bases, with 14 bases left in between. From germline, CDR1 is SGHTA and CDR2 FQGNSA. The CDR3 nucleotides are TGTGCCAGCAGCGTCTCCTGGGCGAAAGATACGCAGTATTTT. It is translated as CASSVSWAKDTQYF.

The gene calls are TRBV5-1 and TRBJ2-2; maybe TRBD2 (6 bases). Per the germline V gene, CDR1 is SGHRS and CDR2 is YFSETQ. The CDR3 has 16 amino acids. V shed 0 bases and J shed 6 bases, with 15 bases lying between them. CDR3 protein: CASSLVPAEGSGELFF. DNA for the CDR3: TGCGCCAGCAGCTTGGTGCCAGCGGAGGGATCCGGGGAGCTGTTTTTT.

CDR3 loop: CASSLHSSPLHF. The CDR3 nucleotides are TGTGCCAGCTCCTTACACAGCTCACCCCTCCACTTT. This chain uses TRBV2 with TRBJ1-6; D is unclear. Trimming left V 8 bases short and J 10 bases short, with 12 bases between. CDR1 is SNHLY, CDR2 FYNNEI, per germline. This CDR3 has 12 residues.

This chain connects TRBV7-9 to TRBJ2-1; TRBD2 might be the D (6 bases). Trimming stripped 7 bases from V and 3 bases from J, with 16 bases between. This CDR3 is built from 15 residues. CDR1 and CDR2 from the germline V gene are SEHNR and FQNEAQ (reference sequence). Here the CDR3 reads CASIPRTKGYNEQFF. In DNA, the CDR3 is TGTGCCAGCATCCCTCGGACTAAAGGCTACAATGAGCAGTTCTTC.

The gene calls are TRBV5-4 and TRBJ2-2; TRBD1 matches 11 bases. This CDR3 spans 15 amino acids. CDR1 is SGHNT, CDR2 YYREEE, per germline (reference sequence). V was clipped by 0 bases and J by 6 bases; unmatched bases: 1. This chain's CDR3 is CASSLGTGGPGELFF. The CDR3 DNA sequence: TGTGCCAGCAGCTTGGGGACAGGGGGCCCCGGGGAGCTGTTTTTT.

The chain links TRBV5-5 to TRBJ2-2; tentative D call: TRBD1 (5 bases). Trimming pared 0 bases from V and 7 bases from J, leaving 13 bases between. Looked up from germline, CDR1 is SGHKS and CDR2 is YYEKEE (reference sequence). This CDR3 is 15 amino acids long. CDR3 bases: TGTGCCAGCAGCTTGGAAGGACATTCGGGCGGGGAGCTGTTTTTT. Translating it yields CASSLEGHSGGELFF.

The J gene is TRBJ2-1, the V gene TRBV6-5, with 9 bases lining up with TRBD2. Per the germline V gene, CDR1 is MNHEY and CDR2 is SVGAGI. This CDR3 is 14 amino acids long. V was pared by 6 bases and J by 9 bases, with 9 bases of the junction left unmatched. DNA of the CDR3: TGTGCCAGCAGGACTAGCGGCACCCTCGGTGAGCAGTTCTTC. It is translated as CASRTSGTLGEQFF.

This clone was recorded once. The chain is built from TRBV6-5 and TRBJ2-5; TRBD2 matches 11 bases. Germline values: CDR1 MNHEY, CDR2 SVGAGI. The trim removed 5 bases at V and 2 bases at J, leaving 4 bases unmatched. There are 15 residues in the CDR3. CDR3 in DNA: TGTGCCAGCAGTCCCGGGACTAGCGGACAAGAGACCCAGTACTTC. It encodes CASSPGTSGQETQYF.

The V and J genes are TRBV2 and TRBJ2-4; 9 bases fit TRBD2. Trimming took 8 bases from V and 7 from J; bases not matched to a gene: 0. Per the germline V gene, CDR1 is SNHLY and CDR2 is FYNNEI. CDR3 length equals 11 residues. The CDR3: CASGLANIQYF. The CDR3 nucleotides are TGTGCCAGCGGACTAGCGAACATTCAGTACTTC. Full variable domain (outside the CDR3, taken from reference TRBV2 and TRBJ2-4): EPEVTQTPSHQVTQMGQEVILRCVPISNHLYFYWYRQILGQKVEFLVSFYNNEISEKSEIFDDQFSVERPDGSNFTLKIRSTKLEDSAMYFCASGLANIQYFGAGTRLSVL.

V and J are TRBV27 and TRBJ1-2, with D hard to call. The CDR3 is made up of 13 amino acids. Germline V gives CDR1 MNHEY, CDR2 SMNVEV (reference sequence). V lost 0 bases, J lost 5 bases, and 7 bases lay in between. The CDR3 here is CASSLSGVYGYTF. In DNA, the CDR3 is TGTGCCAGCAGTTTATCCGGGGTTTATGGCTACACCTTC.

This sequence joins TRBV5-1 and TRBJ1-1; TRBD1 might be the D (5 bases). The CDR3 totals 16 residues. With 0 bases removed from V and 1 base from J, the gap between germline ends came to 13 bases. Germline V gives CDR1 SGHRS, CDR2 YFSETQ. CDR3 sequence: CASSLGLGAQNTEAFF. The DNA of the CDR3 is TGCGCCAGCAGCTTGGGTTTAGGGGCGCAGAACACTGAAGCTTTCTTT.

The chain combines TRBV9 with TRBJ1-3; D is possibly TRBD1 (5 bases). V lost 2 bases to trimming and J lost 0 bases, with 12 bases between them. The CDR3 sequence is 16 residues long. The germline V gene has CDR1 SGDLS and CDR2 YYNGEE. This chain's CDR3 is CASSVRGDFSGNTIYF. The CDR3 DNA is TGTGCCAGCAGCGTTCGGGGGGACTTCTCTGGAAACACCATATATTTT.

CDR3 residues: CASSRQGNSPLHF. The CDR3 nucleotides are TGTGCCAGCAGCCGACAGGGGAATTCACCCCTCCACTTT. V gene TRBV12-3 or TRBV12-4 combines with J gene TRBJ1-6; TRBD1 aligns across 8 bases. The CDR3 contains 13 residues. V shed 6 bases and J 7 bases; nucleotides not matched to a gene: 2.

This clone was seen more than once but under ten times. The gene calls are TRBV9 and TRBJ2-3; possibly TRBD2 for D (5 bases). The CDR3 spans 16 residues. Germline CDR1 and CDR2: SGDLS and YYNGEE. V was cut by 3 bases and J by 0 bases, with 14 bases left in between. The CDR3 DNA reads TGTGCCAGCAGCGAAGGGAGCGTTTCTAGCACAGATACGCAGTATTTT. It encodes CASSEGSVSSTDTQYF.

The gene calls are TRBV13 and TRBJ2-2; possibly TRBD1 for D (5 bases). The CDR3 totals 15 residues. Trimming took 4 bases from V and 1 from J, leaving 10 bases between them. Per the germline V gene, CDR1 is PRHDT and CDR2 is FYEKMQ (reference sequence). The CDR3 is CASSSGPGNTGELFF. In DNA, the CDR3 is TGTGCCAGCAGCTCAGGGCCCGGGAACACCGGGGAGCTGTTTTTT.

The J gene is TRBJ1-2, the V gene TRBV2; D perhaps matches TRBD1 (6 bases). Deletions cut 7 bases from V and 7 bases from J, with 22 bases between. The length of the CDR3 is 15 residues. Per germline, CDR1 SNHLY and CDR2 FYNNEI. The CDR3 nucleotides read TGTGCCAGCACCTCTCAGCGGGGGGCGCAGCGTGGCTACACCTTC. Amino acid sequence: CASTSQRGAQRGYTF.

The chain joins TRBV18 to TRBJ2-2; tentatively, D is TRBD1 (6 bases). Germline V gene lookup returns CDR1 KGHSH and CDR2 LQKENI. V lost 5 bases and J 3 bases, leaving 7 bases between the germline ends. The CDR3 spans 13 residues. CDR3 region: CASSAGDTGELFF. For the CDR3, the DNA is TGTGCCAGCTCAGCAGGGGACACCGGGGAGCTGTTTTTT.

A remark on this clone: This sample includes further DNA sequences coding for the same CDR3. The genes are TRBV5-1 and TRBJ1-1, with D hard to call. The CDR3 is made up of 14 amino acids. Germline assignment: CDR1 SGHRS and CDR2 YFSETQ. Trimming removed 0 bases from V and 0 bases from J, with 6 bases in between. Here the CDR3 reads CASSLDSMNTEAFF. CDR3 in DNA: TGCGCCAGCAGCTTGGACAGCATGAACACTGAAGCTTTCTTT.

The J gene is TRBJ1-1, the V gene TRBV6-5; perhaps TRBD1 as D (5 bases). The CDR3 extends over 14 amino acids. Trimming left V 7 bases short and J 4 bases short, with 16 bases between. Germline V gene lookup returns CDR1 MNHEY and CDR2 SVGAGI. CDR3 coding DNA: TGTGCCAGCACCAAACGGGGGGAGGGCACTGAAGCTTTCTTT. Encoded protein: CASTKRGEGTEAFF.

The chain couples TRBV6-6 to TRBJ1-5; no reliable D call. The V end was cut by 6 bases, the J end by 3 bases, with 15 bases between. The CDR3 is made up of 15 amino acids. The germline V gene encodes CDR1 MNHNY and CDR2 SVGAGI (reference sequence). CDR3 nucleotide sequence: TGTGCCAGCAGGTCCTGGAGTCCCCTCAATCAGCCCCAGCATTTT. Its protein product is CASRSWSPLNQPQHF.

CDR3 in DNA: TGTGCCAGCAGTTTATACACTAGACAGGCAGTCCTCTCCTACGAGCAGTACGTC. Translated, it gives CASSLYTRQAVLSYEQYV. This rearrangement joins TRBV27 to TRBJ2-7, with D tentatively TRBD1 (6 bases). V was clipped by 1 base and J by 0 bases, with 19 bases between them. The CDR3 contains 18 residues. Germline-derived CDR1 and CDR2 are MNHEY and SMNVEV (reference sequence).

The chain employs TRBV28 and TRBJ1-6; TRBD1 aligns across 7 bases. The CDR3 is 15 residues long. Trimming took 10 bases from V and 3 from J; bases not matched to a gene: 9. Germline V lookup: CDR1 MDHEN, CDR2 SYDVKM. The chain's CDR3 is CATTTGNFYNSPLHF. CDR3 nucleotide sequence: TGTGCCACCACGACAGGGAATTTCTATAATTCACCCCTCCACTTT. The variable domain in full, completed from reference TRBV28 and TRBJ1-6, reads DVKVTQSSRYLVKRTGEKVFLECVQDMDHENMFWYRQDPGLGLRLIYFSYDVKMKEKGDIPEGYSVSREKKERFSLILESASTNQTSMYLCATTTGNFYNSPLHFGNGTRLTVT.

The V and J genes are TRBV5-4 and TRBJ1-2, with 8 bases matching TRBD1. Germline assignment: CDR1 SGHNT and CDR2 YYREEE (reference sequence). The CDR3 loop spans 14 amino acids. With V trimmed by 6 bases and J by 4 bases, 8 bases remained unmatched. CDR3 DNA sequence: TGTGCCAGCACCACGACAGGGGACCTCTATGGCTACACCTTC. Translation gives CASTTTGDLYGYTF.

In its sample, this clone was seen once. The chain combines TRBV27 with TRBJ2-5; 9 nucleotides agree with TRBD1. The CDR3 length is 15 residues. V lost 2 bases to trimming and J lost 5 bases; unmatched junction nucleotides: 6. The germline gives CDR1 MNHEY, CDR2 SMNVEV (reference sequence). CDR3 nucleotides: TGTGCCAGCAGTTTACGGGACAGGGTTCGGGAGACCCAGTACTTC. This gives the protein CASSLRDRVRETQYF.

The chain recombines TRBV7-9 with TRBJ1-2, with 9 nucleotides matching TRBD1. This CDR3 comprises 14 residues. Germline V gene lookup returns CDR1 SEHNR and CDR2 FQNEAQ (reference sequence). V was pared by 3 bases and J by 4 bases, with 3 bases of the junction left unmatched. The CDR3, as DNA: TGTGCCAGCAGCTTGACAGGGGGGCCCTATGGCTACACCTTC. Amino acid sequence: CASSLTGGPYGYTF.